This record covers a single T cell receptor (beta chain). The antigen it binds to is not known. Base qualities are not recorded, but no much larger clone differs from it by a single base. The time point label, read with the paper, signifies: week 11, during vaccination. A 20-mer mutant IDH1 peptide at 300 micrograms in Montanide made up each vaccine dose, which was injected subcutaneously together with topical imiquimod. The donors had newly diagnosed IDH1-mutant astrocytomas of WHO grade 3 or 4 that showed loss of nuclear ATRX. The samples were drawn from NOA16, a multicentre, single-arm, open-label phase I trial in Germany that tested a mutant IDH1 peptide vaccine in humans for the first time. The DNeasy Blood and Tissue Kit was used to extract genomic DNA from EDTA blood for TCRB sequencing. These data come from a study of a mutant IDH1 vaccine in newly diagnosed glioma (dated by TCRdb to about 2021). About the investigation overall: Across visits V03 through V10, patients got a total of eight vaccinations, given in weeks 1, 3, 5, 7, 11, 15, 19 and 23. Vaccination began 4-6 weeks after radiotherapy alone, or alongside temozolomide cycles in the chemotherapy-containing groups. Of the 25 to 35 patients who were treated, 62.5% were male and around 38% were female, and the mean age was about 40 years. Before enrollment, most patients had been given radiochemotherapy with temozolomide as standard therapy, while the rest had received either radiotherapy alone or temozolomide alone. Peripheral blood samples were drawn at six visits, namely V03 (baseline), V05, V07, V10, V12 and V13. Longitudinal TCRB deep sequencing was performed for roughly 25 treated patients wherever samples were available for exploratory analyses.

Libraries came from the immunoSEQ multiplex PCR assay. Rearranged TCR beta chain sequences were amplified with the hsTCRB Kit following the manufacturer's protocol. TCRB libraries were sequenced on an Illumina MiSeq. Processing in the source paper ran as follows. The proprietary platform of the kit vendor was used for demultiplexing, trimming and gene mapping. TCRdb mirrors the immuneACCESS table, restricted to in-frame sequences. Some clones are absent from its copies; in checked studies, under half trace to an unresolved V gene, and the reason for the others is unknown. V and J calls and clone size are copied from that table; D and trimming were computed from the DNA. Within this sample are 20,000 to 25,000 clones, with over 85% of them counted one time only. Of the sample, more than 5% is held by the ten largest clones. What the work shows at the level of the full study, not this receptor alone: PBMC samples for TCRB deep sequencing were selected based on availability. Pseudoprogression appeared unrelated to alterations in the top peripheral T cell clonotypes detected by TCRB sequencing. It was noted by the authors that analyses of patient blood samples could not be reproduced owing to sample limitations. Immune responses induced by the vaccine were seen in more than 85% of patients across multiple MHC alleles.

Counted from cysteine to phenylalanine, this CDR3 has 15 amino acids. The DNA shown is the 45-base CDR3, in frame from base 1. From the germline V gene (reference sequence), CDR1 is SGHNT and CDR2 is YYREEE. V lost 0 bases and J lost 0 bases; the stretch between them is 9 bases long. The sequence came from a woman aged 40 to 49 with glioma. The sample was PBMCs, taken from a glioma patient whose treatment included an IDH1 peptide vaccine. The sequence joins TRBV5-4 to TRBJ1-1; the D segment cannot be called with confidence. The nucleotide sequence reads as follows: TGTGCCAGCAGCTTGGGATCCAGAATGAACACTGAAGCTTTCTTT. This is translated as CASSLGSRMNTEAFF.